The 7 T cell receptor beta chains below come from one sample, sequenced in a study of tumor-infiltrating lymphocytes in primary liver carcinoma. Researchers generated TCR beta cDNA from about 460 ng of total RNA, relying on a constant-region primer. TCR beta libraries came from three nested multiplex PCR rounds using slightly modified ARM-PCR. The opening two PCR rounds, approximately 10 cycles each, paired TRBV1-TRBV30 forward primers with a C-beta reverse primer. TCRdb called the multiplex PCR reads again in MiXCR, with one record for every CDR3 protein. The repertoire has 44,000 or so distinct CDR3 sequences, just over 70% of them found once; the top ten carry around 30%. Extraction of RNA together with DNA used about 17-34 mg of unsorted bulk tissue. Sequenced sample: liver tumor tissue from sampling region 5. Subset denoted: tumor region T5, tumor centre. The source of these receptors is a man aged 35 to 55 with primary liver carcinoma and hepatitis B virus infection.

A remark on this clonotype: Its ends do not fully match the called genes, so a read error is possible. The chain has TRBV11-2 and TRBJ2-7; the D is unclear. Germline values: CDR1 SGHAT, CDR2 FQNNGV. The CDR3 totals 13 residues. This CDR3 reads CASNREGLYGQYF. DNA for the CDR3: TGTGCCAGCAATAGGGAAGGCCTTTACGGGCAGTACTTC.

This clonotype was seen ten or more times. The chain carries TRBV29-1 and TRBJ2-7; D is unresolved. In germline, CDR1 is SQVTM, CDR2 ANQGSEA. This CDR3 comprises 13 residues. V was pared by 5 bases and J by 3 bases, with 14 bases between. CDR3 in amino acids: CSVLGGSSYEQYF. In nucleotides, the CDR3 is TGCAGCGTTCTTGGTGGATCAAGCTACGAGCAGTACTTC.

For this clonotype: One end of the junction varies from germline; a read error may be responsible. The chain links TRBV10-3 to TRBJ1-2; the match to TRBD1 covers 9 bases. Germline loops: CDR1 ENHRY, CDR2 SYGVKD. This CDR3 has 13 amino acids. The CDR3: CTISGDRDNGYTF. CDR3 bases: TGTACCATCAGTGGGGACAGGGACAATGGCTACACCTTC.

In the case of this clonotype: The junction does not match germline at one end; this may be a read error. CDR3 residues: CSVEGHDPNNGQSF. The CDR3 DNA sequence: TGTAGCGTTGAAGGGCACGACCCTAACAATGGGCAGTCCTTC. V and J are TRBV29-1 and TRBJ2-1; D is perhaps TRBD2 (5 bases). This CDR3 is 14 amino acids long. CDR1 and CDR2 (germline): SQVTM, ANQGSEA.

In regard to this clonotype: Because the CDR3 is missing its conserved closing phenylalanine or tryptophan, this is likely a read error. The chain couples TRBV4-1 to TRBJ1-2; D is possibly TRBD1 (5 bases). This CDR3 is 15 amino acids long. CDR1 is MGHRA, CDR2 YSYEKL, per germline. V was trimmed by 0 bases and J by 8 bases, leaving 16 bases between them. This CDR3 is CASSQDTSGRDGYTI. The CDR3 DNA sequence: TGCGCCAGCAGCCAAGATACGTCAGGCAGGGACGGCTACACCATC.

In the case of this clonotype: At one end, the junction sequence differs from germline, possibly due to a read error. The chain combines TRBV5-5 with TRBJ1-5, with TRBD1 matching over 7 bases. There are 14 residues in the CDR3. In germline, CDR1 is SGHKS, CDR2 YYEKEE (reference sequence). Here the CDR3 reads CVSSLLQGDKPQHF. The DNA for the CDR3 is TGTGTCAGCAGTCTTCTCCAGGGGGATAAGCCCCAGCATTTC. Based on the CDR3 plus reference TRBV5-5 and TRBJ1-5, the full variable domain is DAGVTQSPTHLIKTRGQQVTLRCSPISGHKSVSWYQQVLGQGPQFIFQYYEKEERGRGNFPDRFSARQFPNYSSELNVNALLLGDSALYLCVSSLLQGDKPQHFGDGTRLSIL.

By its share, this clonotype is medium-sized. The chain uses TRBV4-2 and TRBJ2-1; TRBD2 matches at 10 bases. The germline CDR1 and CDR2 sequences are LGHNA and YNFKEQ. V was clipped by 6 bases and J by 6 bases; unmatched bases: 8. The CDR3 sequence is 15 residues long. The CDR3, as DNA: TGTGCCAGCAGGCCAACCGGGACTAGCGTCAATGAGCAGTTCTTC. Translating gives CASRPTGTSVNEQFF.